Reported below is one TCR beta chain. V gave up 0 bases and J gave up 0 bases; unmatched junction bases: 5. CDR1 is SGHNT, CDR2 YYREEE, per germline (reference sequence). CDR3 size: 17 residues. TCRdb re-analysed the RT-PCR reads in MiXCR, keeping a single row per CDR3 protein. The repertoire has approximately 720,000 distinct CDR3 sequences, approximately 15% of them found once; the top ten carry 3.6%. The specimen was memory CD4+ T cells from blood. The sequence was collected from a female donor in good health, serving as a healthy control. The chain couples TRBV5-4 to TRBJ2-3; TRBD1 matches 9 bases. The CDR3 region is CASSLAGTGPSTDTQYF. In DNA form, the CDR3 reads TGTGCCAGCAGCTTGGCGGGGACAGGGCCTAGCACAGATACGCAGTATTTT.